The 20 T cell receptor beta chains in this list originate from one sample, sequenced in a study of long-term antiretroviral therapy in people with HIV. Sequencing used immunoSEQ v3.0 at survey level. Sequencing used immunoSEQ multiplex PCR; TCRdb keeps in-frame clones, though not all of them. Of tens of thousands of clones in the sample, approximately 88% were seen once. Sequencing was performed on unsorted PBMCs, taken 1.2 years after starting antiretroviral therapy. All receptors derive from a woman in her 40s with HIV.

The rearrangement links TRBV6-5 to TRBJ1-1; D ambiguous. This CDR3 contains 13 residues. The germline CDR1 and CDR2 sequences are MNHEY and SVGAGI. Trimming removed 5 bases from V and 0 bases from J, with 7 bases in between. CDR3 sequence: CASSNGVNTEAFF. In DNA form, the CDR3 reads TGTGCCAGCAGTAACGGGGTGAACACTGAAGCTTTCTTT.

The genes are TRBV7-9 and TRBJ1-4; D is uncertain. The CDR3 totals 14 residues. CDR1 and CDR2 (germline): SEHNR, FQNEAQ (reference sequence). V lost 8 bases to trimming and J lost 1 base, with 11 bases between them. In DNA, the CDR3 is TGTGCCAGCGGTCCGGGGATAACTAATGAAAAACTGTTTTTT. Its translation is CASGPGITNEKLFF. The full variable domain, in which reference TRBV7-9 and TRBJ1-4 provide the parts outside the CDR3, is DTGVSQNPRHKITKRGQNVTFRCDPISEHNRLYWYRQTLGQGPEFLTYFQNEAQLEKSRLLSDRFSAERPKGSFSTLEIQRTEQGDSAMYLCASGPGITNEKLFFGSGTQLSVL.

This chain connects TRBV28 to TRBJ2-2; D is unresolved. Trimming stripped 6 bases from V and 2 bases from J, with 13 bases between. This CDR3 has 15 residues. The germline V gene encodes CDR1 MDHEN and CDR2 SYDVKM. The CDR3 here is CASSRETLNTGELFF. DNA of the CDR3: TGTGCCAGCAGCCGCGAAACCTTAAACACCGGGGAGCTGTTTTTT.

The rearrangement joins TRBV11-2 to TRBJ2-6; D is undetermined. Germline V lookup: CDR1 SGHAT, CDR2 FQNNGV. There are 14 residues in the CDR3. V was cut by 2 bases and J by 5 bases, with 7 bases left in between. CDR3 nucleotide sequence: TGTGCCAGCAGCTTAACCTCCTGGGCCAACGTCCTGACTTTC. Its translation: CASSLTSWANVLTF.

In DNA form, the CDR3 reads TGTGCCAGCAGTGATGGGCTAACCACCGGGGAGCTGTTTTTT. It yields the protein CASSDGLTTGELFF. The chain couples TRBV6-4 to TRBJ2-2; no firm D call. Trimming stripped 3 bases from V and 4 bases from J, with 9 bases between. The CDR3 totals 14 residues. The germline V gene has CDR1 MRHNA and CDR2 SNTAGT.

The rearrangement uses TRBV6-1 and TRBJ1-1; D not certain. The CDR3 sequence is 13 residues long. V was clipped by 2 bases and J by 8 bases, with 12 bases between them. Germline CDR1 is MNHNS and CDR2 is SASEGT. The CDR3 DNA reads TGTGCCAGCAGTGAATTTGAAGGCAGGGAAGCTTTCTTT. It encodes CASSEFEGREAFF.

The CDR3 region is CAIISGQMNTEAFF. For the CDR3, the DNA is TGTGCCATCATCTCTGGACAGATGAACACTGAAGCTTTCTTT. V and J are TRBV6-1 and TRBJ1-1; maybe TRBD1 (6 bases). This CDR3 is built from 14 residues. V was clipped by 10 bases and J by 0 bases, with 15 bases between them. Germline V gene lookup returns CDR1 MNHNS and CDR2 SASEGT.

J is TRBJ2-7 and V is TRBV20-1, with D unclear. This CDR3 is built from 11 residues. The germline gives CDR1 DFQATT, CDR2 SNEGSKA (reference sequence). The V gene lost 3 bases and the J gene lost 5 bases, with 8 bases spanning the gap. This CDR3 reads CSASRPNEQYF. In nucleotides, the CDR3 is TGCAGTGCTAGCCGCCCGAACGAGCAGTACTTC.

As DNA, the CDR3 is TGCGCCAGCAGCCCCTCTCCTGGACTAGGGTCAGATACGCAGTATTTT. As protein: CASSPSPGLGSDTQYF. V gene TRBV5-1 combines with J gene TRBJ2-3; 7 nucleotides line up with TRBD2. This CDR3 has 16 amino acids. Germline V gene data show CDR1 as SGHRS and CDR2 as YFSETQ. V shed 4 bases and J 4 bases; nucleotides not matched to a gene: 12.

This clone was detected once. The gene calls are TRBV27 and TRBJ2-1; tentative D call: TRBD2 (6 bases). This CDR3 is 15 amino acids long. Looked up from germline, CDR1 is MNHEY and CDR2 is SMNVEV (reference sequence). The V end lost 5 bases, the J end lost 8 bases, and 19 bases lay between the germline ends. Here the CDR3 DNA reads TGTGCCAGCAGTCAACTGGGTATGGCGGGGTATGAGCAGTTCTTC. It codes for CASSQLGMAGYEQFF.

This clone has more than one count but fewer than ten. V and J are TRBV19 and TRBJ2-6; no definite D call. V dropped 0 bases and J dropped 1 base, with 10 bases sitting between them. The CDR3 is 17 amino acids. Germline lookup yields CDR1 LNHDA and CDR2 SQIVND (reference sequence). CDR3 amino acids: CASSIDKGPSGANVLTF. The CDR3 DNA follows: TGTGCCAGTAGTATAGATAAGGGTCCGTCTGGGGCCAACGTCCTGACTTTC.

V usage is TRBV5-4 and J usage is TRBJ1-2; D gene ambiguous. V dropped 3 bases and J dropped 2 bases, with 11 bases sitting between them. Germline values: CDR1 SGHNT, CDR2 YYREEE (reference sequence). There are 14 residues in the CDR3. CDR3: CASSSPGVNYGYTF. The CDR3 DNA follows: TGTGCCAGCAGCTCCCCCGGGGTGAACTATGGCTACACCTTC.

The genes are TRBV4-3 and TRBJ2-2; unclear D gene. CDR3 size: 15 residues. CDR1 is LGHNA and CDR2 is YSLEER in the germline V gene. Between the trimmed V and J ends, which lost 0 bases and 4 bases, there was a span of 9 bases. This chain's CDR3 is CASSQDLWATGELFF. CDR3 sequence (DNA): TGCGCCAGCAGCCAAGATCTATGGGCCACCGGGGAGCTGTTTTTT.

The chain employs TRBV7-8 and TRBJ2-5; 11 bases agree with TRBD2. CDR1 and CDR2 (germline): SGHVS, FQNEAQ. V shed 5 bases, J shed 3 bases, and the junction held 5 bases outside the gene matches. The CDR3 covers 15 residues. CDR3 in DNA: TGTGCCAGCAGCAGCAGACTAGCGGGGAAAGAGACCCAGTACTTC. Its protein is CASSSRLAGKETQYF.

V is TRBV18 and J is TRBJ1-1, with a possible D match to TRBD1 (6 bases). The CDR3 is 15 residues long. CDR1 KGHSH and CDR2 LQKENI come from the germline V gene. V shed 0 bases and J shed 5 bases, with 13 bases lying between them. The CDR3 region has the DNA TGTGCCAGCTCACCACCCACTAGGGACATTACTGAAGCTTTCTTT. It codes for CASSPPTRDITEAFF.

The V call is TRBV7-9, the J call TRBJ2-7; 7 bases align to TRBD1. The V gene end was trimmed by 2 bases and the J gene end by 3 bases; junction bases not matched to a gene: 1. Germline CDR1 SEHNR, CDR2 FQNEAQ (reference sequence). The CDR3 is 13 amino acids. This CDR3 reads CASSLNRGYEQYF. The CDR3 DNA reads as TGTGCCAGCAGCTTAAACAGGGGCTACGAGCAGTACTTC. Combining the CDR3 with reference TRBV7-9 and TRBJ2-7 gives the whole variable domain DTGVSQNPRHKITKRGQNVTFRCDPISEHNRLYWYRQTLGQGPEFLTYFQNEAQLEKSRLLSDRFSAERPKGSFSTLEIQRTEQGDSAMYLCASSLNRGYEQYFGPGTRLTVT.

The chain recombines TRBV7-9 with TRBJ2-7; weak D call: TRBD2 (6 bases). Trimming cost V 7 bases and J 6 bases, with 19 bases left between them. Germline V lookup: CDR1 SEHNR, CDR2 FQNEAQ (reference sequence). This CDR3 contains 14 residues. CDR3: CASTPRESLREQYF. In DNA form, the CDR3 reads TGTGCCAGCACCCCCCGGGAGTCGCTTCGCGAGCAGTACTTC.

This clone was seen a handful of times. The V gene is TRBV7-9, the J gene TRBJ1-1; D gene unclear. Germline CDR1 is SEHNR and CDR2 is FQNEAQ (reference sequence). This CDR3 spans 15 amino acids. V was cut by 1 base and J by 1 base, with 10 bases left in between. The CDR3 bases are TGTGCCAGCAGCTTAGGGGTTGGGCCGAACACTGAAGCTTTCTTT. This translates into CASSLGVGPNTEAFF.

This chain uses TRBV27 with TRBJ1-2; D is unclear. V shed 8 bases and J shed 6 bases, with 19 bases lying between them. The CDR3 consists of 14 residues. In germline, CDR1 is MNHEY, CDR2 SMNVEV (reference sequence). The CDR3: CASAPAAGADGYTF. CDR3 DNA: TGTGCCAGCGCCCCAGCGGCGGGCGCAGATGGCTACACCTTC.

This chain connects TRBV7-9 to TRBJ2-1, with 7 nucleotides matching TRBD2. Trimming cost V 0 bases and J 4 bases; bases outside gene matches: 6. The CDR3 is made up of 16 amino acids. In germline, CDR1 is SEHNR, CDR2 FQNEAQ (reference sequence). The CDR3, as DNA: TGTGCCAGCAGCTTAGCATTTAGCGGGTTTTACAATGAGCAGTTCTTC. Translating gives CASSLAFSGFYNEQFF.